Listed below are T cell receptor beta chains from one sample, sequenced in a study of OX40 agonist ivuxolimab in advanced cancers. Method: immunoSEQ multiplex PCR; TCRdb's copy keeps in-frame clones and lacks some. This sample has about 68,000 clones, with more than 70% found just once. Here the sequenced sample was CD4+ or CD8+ T cells sorted from blood, taken in a trial of the OX40 agonist ivuxolimab. The receptors shown here come from an adult with an advanced solid tumor such as melanoma, head and neck, liver or kidney cancer. Both conserved end residues are part of each CDR3. Size values are once, few and many counts, or a class for expanded clones, and some rows have none.

length,size,V,J,CDR3
15,NA,TRBV7-2,TRBJ2-3,CASSLAGGPEDTQYF
16,NA,TRBV11-2,TRBJ2-7,CASSPGLGREAYEQYF
17,once,TRBV4-3,TRBJ1-3,CASSQTPGPMSGNTIYF
15,NA,TRBV29-1,TRBJ2-1,CSVDHPGLRYNEQFF
11,NA,TRBV5-1,TRBJ2-5,CASSFDETQYF
13,NA,TRBV5-1,TRBJ1-1,CASSEQGGTEAFF
14,NA,TRBV7-3,TRBJ2-1,CASSPGGSYNEQFF
14,NA,TRBV9,TRBJ2-7,CASSSRGGAYEQYF
12,NA,TRBV29-1,TRBJ1-1,CSVQGVDTEAFF
13,NA,TRBV28,TRBJ1-1,CASERGRLTEAFF
15,NA,TRBV2,TRBJ1-2,CASSVTPETHYGYTF
13,few,TRBV7-9,TRBJ1-5,CASSFSQNQPQHF
15,NA,TRBV19,TRBJ1-6,CASKRRRAENSPLHF
16,few,TRBV5-1,TRBJ2-5,CASSFGTSGAQETQYF
13,NA,TRBV7-9,TRBJ2-5,CASSRQGKETQYF
14,NA,TRBV7-2,TRBJ2-7,CASSLVGSAYEQYF
13,once,TRBV5-1,TRBJ1-5,CASSMALNQPQHF
17,NA,TRBV15,TRBJ1-4,CATSRGLSGTGSEKLFF
16,NA,TRBV5-4,TRBJ1-5,CASSLGGPDSNQPQHF
15,NA,TRBV4-3,TRBJ1-5,CASSQGPGDYQPQHF
16,NA,TRBV19,TRBJ2-2,CASSRFTGTNTGELFF
15,NA,TRBV6-5,TRBJ2-3,CASSYSAASTDTQYF
16,NA,TRBV11-2,TRBJ2-3,CASSSPGGPGTDTQYF
16,NA,TRBV11-2,TRBJ1-1,CASSTEGRGTNTEAFF
17,NA,TRBV27,TRBJ1-6,CASSLRTGSSYNSPLHF
16,NA,TRBV7-2,TRBJ1-6,CASSPSRGAYNSPLHF
17,NA,TRBV19,TRBJ1-5,CASSNPPGTGGNQPQHF
16,NA,TRBV11-3,TRBJ2-3,CASRLAGGISTDTQYF
16,NA,TRBV4-2,TRBJ2-7,CASSQDWVASPYEQYF
13,NA,TRBV2,TRBJ1-1,CASSDSPNTEAFF
15,NA,TRBV5-1,TRBJ2-2,CASSPGGAWVGELFF
11,NA,TRBV6-1,TRBJ1-1,CASSYRAEAFF
12,NA,TRBV2,TRBJ1-3,CASHGAGNTIYF
13,NA,TRBV7-7,TRBJ2-6,CASSPAGGNVLTF
15,once,TRBV5-4,TRBJ2-3,CASRPSRGGVNTQYF
16,NA,TRBV9,TRBJ2-5,CASSVWEGQSRETQYF
13,few,TRBV29-1,TRBJ1-5,CSVGSQINQPQHF
14,NA,TRBV7-9,TRBJ1-6,CASSYDTDNSPLHF